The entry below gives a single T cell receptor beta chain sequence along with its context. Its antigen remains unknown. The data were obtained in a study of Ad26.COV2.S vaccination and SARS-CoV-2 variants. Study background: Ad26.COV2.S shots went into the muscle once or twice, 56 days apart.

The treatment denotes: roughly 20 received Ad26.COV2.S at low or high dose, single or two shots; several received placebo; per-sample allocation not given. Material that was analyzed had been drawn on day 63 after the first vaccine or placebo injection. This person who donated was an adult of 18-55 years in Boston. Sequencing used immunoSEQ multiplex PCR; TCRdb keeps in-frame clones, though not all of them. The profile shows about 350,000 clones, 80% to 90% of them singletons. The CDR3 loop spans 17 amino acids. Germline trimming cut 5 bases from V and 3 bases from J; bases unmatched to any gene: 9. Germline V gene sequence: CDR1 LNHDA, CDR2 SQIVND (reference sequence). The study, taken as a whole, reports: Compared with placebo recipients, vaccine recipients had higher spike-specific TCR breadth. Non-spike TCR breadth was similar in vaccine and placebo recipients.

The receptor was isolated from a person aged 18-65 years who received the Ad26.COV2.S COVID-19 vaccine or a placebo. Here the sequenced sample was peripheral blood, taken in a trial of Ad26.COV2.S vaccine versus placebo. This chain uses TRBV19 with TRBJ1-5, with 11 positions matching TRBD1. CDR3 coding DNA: TGTGCCAGTAGTCCCGGGACAGGGGGGACGATCAATCAGCCCCAGCATTTT. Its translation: CASSPGTGGTINQPQHF.